This T cell receptor beta chain was sequenced during a study of siplizumab effects on memory and regulatory T cells (dated by TCRdb to the late 2010s). Background on the whole study: The study examined how the anti-CD2 antibody siplizumab affects alloreactive T-cell subsets in allogeneic mixed lymphocyte reactions built from human PBMCs.

Sorted unstimulated T cells, along with proliferating T cells recovered from mixed lymphocyte reactions, underwent TCRbeta CDR3 sequencing. Fresh whole blood from approximately 10 HLA-typed healthy donors was used to isolate PBMCs. To map where alloreactive clones came from, unstimulated CD4+ regulatory T cells were FACS-sorted. Overall study results and their limits: Sequences below about 10^-5 frequency were poorly captured, so only a minor fraction of alloreactive clones could be mapped to unstimulated subsets. Unstimulated naive T cells appeared more diverse than memory T cells, and naive cells seemed to contribute substantially to the alloresponse. For roughly 75-96% of proliferating CD4+ or CD8+ clones, no naive or memory phenotype could be assigned. Siplizumab significantly reduced the cumulative frequency of alloreactive sequences traceable to unstimulated CD4+ memory T cells. Among mappable alloreactive CD4+ clones, an average Treg-derived fraction of almost 70% was observed with siplizumab, compared with 26.9% in control reactions. Whether proliferating Tregs from siplizumab cultures were suppressive was not functionally confirmed.

Libraries were made using the immunoSEQ multiplex PCR assay. Roughly 10^5 TCR templates per sample were assayed on the deep sequencing platform. Genomic DNA extracted from sorted T cells was used for TCRbeta CDR3 sequencing. On the authors' methods: Clonal analysis of TCRbeta CDR3 data was done in the R programming language. Comparing unstimulated samples against CFSE-low samples taken after the reaction was how alloreactive CD4+ and CD8+ clones were defined. Regulatory or non-regulatory origin was assigned to alloreactive CD4+ clones by matching of sequences to sorted unstimulated Treg and non-Treg repertoires. Sourced from immuneACCESS, this table was stored by TCRdb with only in-frame sequences that have V and J called. A share of the clones is absent; for the studies checked, an unresolved V gene accounts for under half, and the remainder has no known explanation. The DNA gave D and trimming, while V, J and clone size come from that table. Across this sample there are approximately 100,000 clones, with over 90% seen only once. The top ten hold roughly 0.59% of the sample.

Comment on this clone: The antigen this receptor binds is unknown. There are no base qualities to consult, and no much larger clone falls within one base.

Sequenced material: Tregs sorted from blood. The origin of this receptor is a human donor in good health.

CDR3 reads: CASSPRTGIVEQYF. The DNA reads as follows: TGTGCCAGCTCACCGCGAACTGGGATCGTCGAGCAGTACTTC. Recombination linked TRBV18 to TRBJ2-7; the D gene cannot be resolved reliably. V loses 3 bases of germline sequence and J loses 6 bases, and the interval between the two ends is 15 bases. The germline V gene provides CDR1 KGHSH and CDR2 LQKENI. The cysteine opens and the phenylalanine closes a CDR3 of 14 amino acids. The entry retains the CDR3 DNA only, 42 bases that are in frame from base 1.